This T cell receptor (beta chain) originates from a study of metastatic and nonmetastatic thyroid tumors. Study-wide context: Malignant thyroid and benign thyroid patients provided blood and tumor or nodule tissue whose repertoires were compared. Findings and caveats of the study: Malignant thyroid tumors reportedly had TCR beta diversity that was significantly higher than in benign nodules, in blood and tumor.

By proportion, this clone is medium-sized. Its matching antigen is unknown. This CDR3 spans 15 amino acids. CDR1 is SGHDT and CDR2 is YYEEEE in the germline V gene. V gave up 3 bases and J gave up 0 bases; unmatched junction bases: 1. The authors' processing: Variation in CDR3 across clinicopathological groups served as the basis for constructing a distant-metastasis classifier in papillary thyroid cancer. TCRdb re-called the PCR reads with MiXCR. These V and J calls rely on TCRdb rather than the paper's analysis. The table shows fewer than 4,500 clones, with 35% to 45% occurring only once. Every patient was untreated before thyroid surgery.

Sequencing input: adjacent normal tissue. The source of this sequence is a male donor with papillary thyroid cancer or a benign thyroid nodule (not recorded which). Some clones in this sample may be carry-over from other donors' samples. The chain employs TRBV5-6 and TRBJ1-3; TRBD1 matches 9 bases. The CDR3 loop reads CASSWDRVSGNTIYF. CDR3 DNA: TGTGCCAGCAGCTGGGACAGGGTCTCTGGAAACACCATATATTTT.